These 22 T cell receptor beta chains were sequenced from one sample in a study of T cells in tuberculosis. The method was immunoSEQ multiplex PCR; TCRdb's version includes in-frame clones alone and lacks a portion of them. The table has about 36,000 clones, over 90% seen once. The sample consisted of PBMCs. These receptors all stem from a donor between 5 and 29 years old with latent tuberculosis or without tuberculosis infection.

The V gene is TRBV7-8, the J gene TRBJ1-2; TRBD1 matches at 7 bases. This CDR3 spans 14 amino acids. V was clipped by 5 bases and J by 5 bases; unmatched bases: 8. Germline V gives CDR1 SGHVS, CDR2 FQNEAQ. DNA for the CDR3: TGTGCCAGCAGCCGACCGGGACAGCCTTATGGCTACACCTTC. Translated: CASSRPGQPYGYTF.

The CDR3 nucleotides are TGTGCCAGCAGCTTATCAGGGTCCCAAGAGACCCAGTACTTC. It translates to CASSLSGSQETQYF. The V gene is TRBV7-2, the J gene TRBJ2-5; D possibly corresponds to TRBD1 (5 bases). The CDR3 has 14 residues. Looked up from germline, CDR1 is SGHTA and CDR2 is FQGNSA. V was cut by 2 bases and J by 1 base, with 8 bases left in between.

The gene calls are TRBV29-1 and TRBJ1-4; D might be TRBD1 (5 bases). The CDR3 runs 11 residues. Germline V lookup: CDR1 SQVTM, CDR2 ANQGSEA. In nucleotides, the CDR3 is TGCTCCGGGACTGTTAATGAAAAACTGTTTTTT. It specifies CSGTVNEKLFF.

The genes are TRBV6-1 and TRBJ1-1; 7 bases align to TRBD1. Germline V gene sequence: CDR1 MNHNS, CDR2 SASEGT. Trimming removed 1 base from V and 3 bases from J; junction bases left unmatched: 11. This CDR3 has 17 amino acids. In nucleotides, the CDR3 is TGTGCCAGCAGTGAAGGGAAGCGCGCAGGGGGGTACACTGAAGCTTTCTTT. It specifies CASSEGKRAGGYTEAFF.

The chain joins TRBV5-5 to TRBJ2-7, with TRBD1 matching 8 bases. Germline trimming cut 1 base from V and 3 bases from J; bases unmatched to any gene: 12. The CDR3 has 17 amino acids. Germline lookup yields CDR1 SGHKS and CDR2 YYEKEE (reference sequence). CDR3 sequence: CASSLMSPRQGIYEQYF. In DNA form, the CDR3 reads TGTGCCAGCAGCTTGATGTCTCCTCGACAGGGGATCTACGAGCAGTACTTC.

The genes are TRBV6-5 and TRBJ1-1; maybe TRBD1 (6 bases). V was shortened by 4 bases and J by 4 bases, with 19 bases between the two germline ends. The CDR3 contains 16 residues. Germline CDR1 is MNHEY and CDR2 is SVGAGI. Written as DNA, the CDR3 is TGTGCCAGCAGTTTCCCGAGGGGGGGAACCCCCACTGAAGCTTTCTTT. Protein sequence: CASSFPRGGTPTEAFF.

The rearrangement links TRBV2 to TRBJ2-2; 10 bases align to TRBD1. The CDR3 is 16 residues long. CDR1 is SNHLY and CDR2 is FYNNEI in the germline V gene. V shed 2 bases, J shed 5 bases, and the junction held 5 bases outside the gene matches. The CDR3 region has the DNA TGTGCCAGCAGTGAATTGGGACAGGGGATAACCGGGGAGCTGTTTTTT. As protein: CASSELGQGITGELFF.

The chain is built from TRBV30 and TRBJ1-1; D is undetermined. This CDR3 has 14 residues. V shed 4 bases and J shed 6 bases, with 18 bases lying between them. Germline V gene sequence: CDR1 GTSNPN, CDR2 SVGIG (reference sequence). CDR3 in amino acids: CAWMSPRGMAEAFF. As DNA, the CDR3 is TGTGCCTGGATGAGCCCCCGGGGAATGGCTGAAGCTTTCTTT.

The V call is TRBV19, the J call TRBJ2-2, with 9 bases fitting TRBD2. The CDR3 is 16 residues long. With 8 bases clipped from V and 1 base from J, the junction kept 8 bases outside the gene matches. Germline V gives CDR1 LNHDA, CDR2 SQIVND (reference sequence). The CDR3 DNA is TGTGCCAGTCAACCGGCTAGCGGGATGAACACCGGGGAGCTGTTTTTT. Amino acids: CASQPASGMNTGELFF.

In nucleotides, the CDR3 is TGTGCCAGCAGCTCCACGACAAGAAGGCACCATCACTTT. Its translation is CASSSTTRRHHHF. The genes are TRBV7-2 and TRBJ1-6, with unresolved D. Trimming shortened V by 4 bases and J by 19 bases, and 20 bases separated the two germline ends. CDR3 length equals 13 residues. Germline V gene data show CDR1 as SGHTA and CDR2 as FQGNSA.

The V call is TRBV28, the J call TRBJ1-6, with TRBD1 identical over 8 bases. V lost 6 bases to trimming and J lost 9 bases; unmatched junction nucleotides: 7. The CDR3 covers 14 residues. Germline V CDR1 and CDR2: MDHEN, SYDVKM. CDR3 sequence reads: CASRIGQGGSPLHF. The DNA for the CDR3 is TGTGCCAGCAGGATTGGACAGGGTGGTTCACCCCTCCACTTT.

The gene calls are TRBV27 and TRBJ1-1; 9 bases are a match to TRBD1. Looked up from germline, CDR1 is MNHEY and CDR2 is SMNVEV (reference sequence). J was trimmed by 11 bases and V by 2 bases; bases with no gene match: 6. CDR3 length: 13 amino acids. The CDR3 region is CASSLRTGAIAFF. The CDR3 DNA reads TGTGCCAGCAGTTTAAGGACAGGGGCGATTGCTTTCTTT.

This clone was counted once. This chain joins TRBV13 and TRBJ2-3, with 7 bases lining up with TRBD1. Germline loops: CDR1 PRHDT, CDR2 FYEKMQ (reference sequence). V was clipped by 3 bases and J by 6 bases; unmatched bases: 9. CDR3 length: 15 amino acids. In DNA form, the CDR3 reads TGTGCCAGCAGCTTTAACCCGACAGGGATGGATACGCAGTATTTT. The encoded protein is CASSFNPTGMDTQYF. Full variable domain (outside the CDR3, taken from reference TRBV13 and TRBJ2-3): AAGVIQSPRHLIKEKRETATLKCYPIPRHDTVYWYQQGPGQDPQFLISFYEKMQSDKGSIPDRFSAQQFSDYHSELNMSSLELGDSALYFCASSFNPTGMDTQYFGPGTRLTVL.

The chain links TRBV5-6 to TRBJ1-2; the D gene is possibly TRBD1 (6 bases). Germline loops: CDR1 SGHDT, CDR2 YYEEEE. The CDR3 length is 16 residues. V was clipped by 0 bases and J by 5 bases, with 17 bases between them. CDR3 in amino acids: CASSLVGHLRDYGYTF. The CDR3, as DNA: TGTGCCAGCAGCTTGGTGGGACATCTAAGGGATTATGGCTACACCTTC.

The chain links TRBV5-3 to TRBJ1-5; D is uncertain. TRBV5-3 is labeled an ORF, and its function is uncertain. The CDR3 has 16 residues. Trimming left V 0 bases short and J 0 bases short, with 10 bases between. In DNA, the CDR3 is TGTGCCAGAAGCTTGGGATGCGGATATAGCAATCAGCCCCAGCATTTT. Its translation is CARSLGCGYSNQPQHF.

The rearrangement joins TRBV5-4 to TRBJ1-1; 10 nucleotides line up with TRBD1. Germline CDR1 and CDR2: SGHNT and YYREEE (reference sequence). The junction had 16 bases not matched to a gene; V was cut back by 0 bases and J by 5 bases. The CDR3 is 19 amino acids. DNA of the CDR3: TGTGCCAGCAGCTTGGGACAGGGGGCGCTTCTAGGTGGGCTAACTGAAGCTTTCTTT. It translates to CASSLGQGALLGGLTEAFF.

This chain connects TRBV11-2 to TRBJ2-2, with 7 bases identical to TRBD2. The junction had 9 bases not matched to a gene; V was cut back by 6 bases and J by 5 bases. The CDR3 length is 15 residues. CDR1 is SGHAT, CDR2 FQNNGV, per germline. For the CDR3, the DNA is TGTGCCAGCAGTTTTCCCGGGGGAGGGACCGGGGAGCTGTTTTTT. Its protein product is CASSFPGGGTGELFF.

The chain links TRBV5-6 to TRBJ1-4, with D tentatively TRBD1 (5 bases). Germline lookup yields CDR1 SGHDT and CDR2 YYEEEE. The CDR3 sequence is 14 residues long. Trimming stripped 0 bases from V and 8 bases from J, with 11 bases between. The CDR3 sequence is CASSLGQGGEKLFF. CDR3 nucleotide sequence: TGTGCCAGCAGCTTGGGGCAGGGTGGGGAAAAACTGTTTTTT.

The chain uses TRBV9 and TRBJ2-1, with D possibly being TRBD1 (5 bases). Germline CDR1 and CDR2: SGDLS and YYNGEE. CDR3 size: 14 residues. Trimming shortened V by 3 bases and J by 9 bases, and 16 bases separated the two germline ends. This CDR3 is CASSGNTGMAEQFF. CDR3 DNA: TGTGCCAGCAGCGGGAATACAGGAATGGCTGAGCAGTTCTTC. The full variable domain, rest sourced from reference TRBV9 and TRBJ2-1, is DSGVTQTPKHLITATGQRVTLRCSPRSGDLSVYWYQQSLDQGLQFLIQYYNGEERAKGNILERFSAQQFPDLHSELNLSSLELGDSALYFCASSGNTGMAEQFFGPGTRLTVL.

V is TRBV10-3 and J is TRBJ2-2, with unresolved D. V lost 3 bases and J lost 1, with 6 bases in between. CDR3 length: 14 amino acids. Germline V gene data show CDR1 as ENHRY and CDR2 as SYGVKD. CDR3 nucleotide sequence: TGTGCCATCAGTGACCCAGGGAACACCGGGGAGCTGTTTTTT. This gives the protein CAISDPGNTGELFF.

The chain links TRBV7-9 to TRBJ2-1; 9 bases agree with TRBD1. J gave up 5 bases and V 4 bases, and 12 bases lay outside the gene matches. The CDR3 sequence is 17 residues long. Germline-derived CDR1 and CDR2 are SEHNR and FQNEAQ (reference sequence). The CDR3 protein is CASSSDPGTGNHNEQFF. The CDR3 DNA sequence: TGTGCCAGCAGCTCCGACCCAGGGACAGGGAACCACAATGAGCAGTTCTTC.

CDR3 loop: CAWSWSQGYREQYF. The CDR3 DNA reads as TGTGCCTGGAGTTGGTCCCAGGGATACCGCGAGCAGTACTTC. The rearrangement joins TRBV30 to TRBJ2-7, with D possibly being TRBD1 (5 bases). The ends were cut back, 2 bases at V and 6 bases at J, with 17 bases in the middle. This CDR3 is 14 amino acids long. The germline gives CDR1 GTSNPN, CDR2 SVGIG (reference sequence).